This T cell receptor beta chain was profiled in a study of B cell selection in AIRE deficiency. Regarding the study as a whole: In TCRBV usage, CDR3 length and diversity, patient Tconv and Treg cells matched healthy donors.

Under the authors' procedure: Conventional T cell pools: 95,000 to 120,000 distinct patient, about 150,000 donor TCRbeta sequences. Here immunoSEQ multiplex PCR was the method, and the copy in TCRdb shows in-frame clones only, minus some. From that table come the V and J calls and clone size; the DNA was used to work out D and trimming. The sample has about 25,000 clones, 95% seen once. V dropped 5 bases and J dropped 1 base, with 6 bases sitting between them. The CDR3 totals 13 residues. Looked up from germline, CDR1 is KGHSH and CDR2 is LQKENI. CD4+CD127+ cells were sorted as the conventional CD4 T cells. Note on this clone: The target antigen is unknown.

The chain carries TRBV18 and TRBJ1-5; D call uncertain. The sequence came from a human donor in good health. Sequenced material: CD4+CD127+ conventional T cells sorted from PBMCs. The CDR3 loop is CASSTGSNQPQHF. The CDR3 DNA sequence: TGTGCCAGCTCAACCGGCAGCAATCAGCCCCAGCATTTT.